This TCR beta chain was captured by sequencing in a study of human T cells and chemical hapten exposure. Study context: Small discrepancies in pooled library volume mainly accounted for the varying TCR yields per sample.

Germline V gene lookup returns CDR1 LGHNA and CDR2 YNFKEQ. The CDR3 consists of 15 residues. Losses at the gene ends were 1 base for V and 3 bases for J; bases not matched to a gene: 0. TCRdb ran MiXCR on the RACE reads and lists one entry per CDR3 protein. The sample has tens of thousands of distinct CDR3 sequences, about 31% seen once. Time point here: patch test 1, 2 weeks after DPC sensitization. Stated treatment: therapeutic diphenylcyclopropenone sensitization with weekly scalp DPC. The clonotype comes from a man between 40 and 49 years old with alopecia areata. Some clones in this sample may be carry-over from other donors' samples. The sequencing here drew on whole blood, taken in connection with sensitization to the hapten diphenylcyclopropenone (DPC). The J gene is TRBJ2-3, the V gene TRBV4-2, with 11 bases that match TRBD2. CDR3 loop: CASSQASGRTDTQYF. CDR3 DNA sequence: TGTGCCAGCAGCCAAGCTAGCGGGAGGACAGATACGCAGTATTTT.